This passage covers 17 T cell receptor beta chains from one sample sequenced in a study of T-cell reconstitution after alpha-beta-depleted transplantation in children. Unique molecular identifiers tagged the TCRbeta library. Each CDR3 protein is one row after TCRdb ran MiXCR on the PCR reads. Among 360,000 or so distinct CDR3 sequences listed, around 20% were seen once. The sample here was PBMCs from the stem cell graft donor, taken from the stem cell graft. Receptors originate from a human donor who donated a stem cell graft to a child with acute myeloid leukemia.

This clonotype was observed many times. This chain links TRBV20-1 with TRBJ1-1; D might be TRBD1 (5 bases). The V end lost 4 bases, the J end lost 6 bases, and 12 bases lay between the germline ends. Germline CDR1 DFQATT, CDR2 SNEGSKA (reference sequence). CDR3 size: 12 residues. The CDR3 sequence: CSATFRASEAFF. The CDR3 coding sequence is TGCAGTGCTACTTTCAGGGCCTCTGAAGCTTTCTTT.

The V call is TRBV20-1, the J call TRBJ1-5, with 7 bases aligning to TRBD1. Germline assignment: CDR1 DFQATT and CDR2 SNEGSKA (reference sequence). V lost 0 bases and J lost 0; bases outside the gene matches: 5. This CDR3 region has 16 residues. This CDR3 is CSARERDSDSNQPQHF. For the CDR3, the DNA is TGCAGTGCTAGAGAAAGGGACAGCGATAGCAATCAGCCCCAGCATTTT.

This clonotype was recorded many times. This chain links TRBV6-5 with TRBJ1-1; possible D gene TRBD1, 5 bases. The CDR3 runs to 14 residues. Germline V gene sequence: CDR1 MNHEY, CDR2 SVGAGI. Trimming removed 2 bases at V and 3 bases at J, with 10 bases between. CDR3 sequence reads: CASSYVQEDTEAFF. The CDR3 DNA reads as TGTGCCAGCAGTTACGTACAGGAGGACACTGAAGCTTTCTTT.

The V and J genes are TRBV29-1 and TRBJ1-4; D gene uncertain. V lost 7 bases and J 4 bases, leaving 7 bases between the germline ends. The CDR3 covers 11 residues. CDR1 SQVTM and CDR2 ANQGSEA come from the germline V gene. CDR3 DNA: TGCAGCGGGGGAGGTAATGAAAAACTGTTTTTT. Its protein product is CSGGGNEKLFF. The full variable domain, in which reference TRBV29-1 and TRBJ1-4 provide the parts outside the CDR3, is SAVISQKPSRDICQRGTSLTIQCQVDSQVTMMFWYRQQPGQSLTLIATANQGSEATYESGFVIDKFPISRPNLTFSTLTVSNMSPEDSSIYLCSGGGNEKLFFGSGTQLSVL.

The rearrangement uses TRBV4-3 and TRBJ2-1; 8 bases are shared with TRBD1. Losses at the gene ends were 2 bases for V and 5 bases for J; bases not matched to a gene: 5. The CDR3 spans 15 residues. In germline, CDR1 is LGHNA, CDR2 YSLEER. CDR3 nucleotides: TGCGCCAGCAGCCAACTGACAGGGGAACACAATGAGCAGTTCTTC. It specifies CASSQLTGEHNEQFF.

V usage is TRBV28 and J usage is TRBJ2-7; D is possibly TRBD1 (6 bases). V was trimmed by 10 bases and J by 4 bases, leaving 14 bases between them. There are 12 residues in the CDR3. Germline V CDR1 and CDR2: MDHEN, SYDVKM. The CDR3 reads CATGERGYEQYF. The CDR3 region has the DNA TGTGCCACAGGGGAGAGGGGGTACGAGCAGTACTTC. The whole variable domain, filled in from reference TRBV28 and TRBJ2-7, reads DVKVTQSSRYLVKRTGEKVFLECVQDMDHENMFWYRQDPGLGLRLIYFSYDVKMKEKGDIPEGYSVSREKKERFSLILESASTNQTSMYLCATGERGYEQYFGPGTRLTVT.

The chain is built from TRBV6-5 and TRBJ2-7, with 9 bases identical to TRBD2. Germline V gene data show CDR1 as MNHEY and CDR2 as SVGAGI. CDR3 size: 15 residues. Unmatched junction bases numbered 7, after V lost 2 bases and J lost 5 bases. This chain's CDR3 is CASSYPASGMNEQYF. CDR3 DNA: TGTGCCAGCAGTTACCCGGCTAGCGGGATGAACGAGCAGTACTTC.

This clonotype was counted at least ten times. The chain employs TRBV12-3 or TRBV12-4 and TRBJ2-7; a possible D gene is TRBD2 (5 bases). V was shortened by 6 bases and J by 3 bases, with 12 bases between the two germline ends. This CDR3 contains 13 residues. The CDR3 region is CASSLWESYEQYF. The DNA for the CDR3 is TGTGCCAGCAGCCTATGGGAGAGCTACGAGCAGTACTTC.

The chain is built from TRBV5-1 and TRBJ2-1; D gene unclear. This CDR3 has 16 residues. Trimming removed 0 bases at V and 8 bases at J, with 18 bases between. Germline V gene data show CDR1 as SGHRS and CDR2 as YFSETQ. The CDR3 DNA follows: TGCGCCAGCAGCTTGGTTGGTGTAGTGGCAGTCGATGAGCAGTTCTTC. Its protein is CASSLVGVVAVDEQFF.

The chain employs TRBV7-9 and TRBJ1-1; D unresolved. V was clipped by 1 base and J by 10 bases, with 19 bases between them. CDR1 and CDR2 (germline): SEHNR, FQNEAQ (reference sequence). The CDR3 spans 15 residues. This CDR3 reads CASSLVRGSDVRAFF. The CDR3 DNA sequence: TGTGCCAGCAGCTTAGTACGGGGATCTGATGTCAGAGCTTTCTTT. The full variable domain, in which reference TRBV7-9 and TRBJ1-1 provide the parts outside the CDR3, is DTGVSQNPRHKITKRGQNVTFRCDPISEHNRLYWYRQTLGQGPEFLTYFQNEAQLEKSRLLSDRFSAERPKGSFSTLEIQRTEQGDSAMYLCASSLVRGSDVRAFFGQGTRLTVV.

The sample holds a few counts of this clonotype. The chain joins TRBV27 to TRBJ2-7, with TRBD2 matching 7 bases. The CDR3 covers 15 residues. V lost 7 bases and J lost 2; bases outside the gene matches: 11. From germline, CDR1 is MNHEY and CDR2 SMNVEV (reference sequence). The DNA of the CDR3 is TGTGCCAGCAAAGAATTAGCGGGCTCGACCTACGAGCAGTACTTC. As protein: CASKELAGSTYEQYF.

This clonotype came up many times. V gene TRBV20-1 combines with J gene TRBJ1-2; D may be TRBD1 (6 bases). V lost 0 bases, J lost 8 bases, and 13 bases lay in between. Germline CDR1 reads DFQATT; CDR2 reads SNEGSKA (reference sequence). The CDR3 has 13 amino acids. The CDR3 spells CSARDNREKGYTF. The CDR3 nucleotides are TGCAGTGCTAGAGATAACAGGGAGAAGGGCTACACCTTC.

This chain links TRBV7-9 with TRBJ2-2; 9 bases are shared with TRBD1. The length of the CDR3 is 15 residues. Germline-derived CDR1 and CDR2 are SEHNR and FQNEAQ (reference sequence). Trimming at V came to 3 bases and at J to 7 bases, leaving 6 bases not matched to a gene. CDR3 DNA: TGTGCCAGCAGCTTCGTACAGGGGGCCGACGGGGAGCTGTTTTTT. Translated, it gives CASSFVQGADGELFF. The full variable domain, in which reference TRBV7-9 and TRBJ2-2 provide the parts outside the CDR3, is DTGVSQNPRHKITKRGQNVTFRCDPISEHNRLYWYRQTLGQGPEFLTYFQNEAQLEKSRLLSDRFSAERPKGSFSTLEIQRTEQGDSAMYLCASSFVQGADGELFFGEGSRLTVL.

This sequence joins TRBV5-1 and TRBJ2-5, with 8 bases that match TRBD1. The CDR3 contains 13 residues. V was clipped by 4 bases and J by 4 bases; unmatched bases: 3. The germline CDR1 and CDR2 sequences are SGHRS and YFSETQ. The DNA for the CDR3 is TGCGCCAGCAGCGGACAGGGCCCAGAGACCCAGTACTTC. Protein: CASSGQGPETQYF.

The rearrangement links TRBV20-1 to TRBJ2-7, with a tentative D call TRBD2 (7 bases). Trimming left V 5 bases short and J 3 bases short, with 17 bases between. CDR1 DFQATT and CDR2 SNEGSKA come from the germline V gene (reference sequence). The CDR3 is made up of 14 amino acids. CDR3 nucleotide sequence: TGCAGTGCTGGTAGCCTAGCGGACAGCTACGAGCAGTACTTC. As protein: CSAGSLADSYEQYF.

CDR3 nucleotides: TGTGCCAGCAGCCAGCCTAGATCAGGGGCCGGGGAGCTGTTTTTT. It encodes CASSQPRSGAGELFF. V and J are TRBV4-2 and TRBJ2-2; possibly TRBD1 for D (6 bases). The CDR3 runs to 15 residues. Germline values: CDR1 LGHNA, CDR2 YNFKEQ. V was shortened by 3 bases and J by 6 bases, with 14 bases between the two germline ends.

This clonotype was counted many times. This sequence joins TRBV7-9 and TRBJ1-1; weak D call: TRBD1 (6 bases). V was clipped by 5 bases and J by 1 base, with 11 bases between them. The CDR3 is 14 amino acids. Looked up from germline, CDR1 is SEHNR and CDR2 is FQNEAQ (reference sequence). CDR3 bases: TGTGCCAGCAGCCCGATGACAGGGAACACTGAAGCTTTCTTT. It yields the protein CASSPMTGNTEAFF.